This T cell receptor beta chain was found in a study of blood T cells in healthy people across ages. The germline V gene encodes CDR1 MNHEY and CDR2 SVGEGT. The CDR3 runs 13 residues. V lost 0 bases and J lost 5, with 5 bases in between. Primed by a sample-barcoded 5' primer and a J-beta primer mix, a second PCR proceeded for about 7 to 12 cycles. The template-switch adaptor, which had 12 random nucleotides, put a tag on each cDNA molecule. TCRdb processed the 5' RACE reads anew with MiXCR; each CDR3 protein has one entry. The sample records 580,000 or so distinct CDR3 sequences, about 45% being singletons.

This receptor was obtained from a man at least 80 years old in good health. This chain links TRBV6-2 or TRBV6-3 with TRBJ1-5; D gene unclear. Sequencing input: blood. CDR3 bases: TGTGCCAGCAGTTACTCGTTCGATCAGCCCCAGCATTTT. It codes for CASSYSFDQPQHF.